Reported below is one TCR beta chain. As yet, its antigen is unknown. Relative to the germline gene, one junction end is altered; a read error may explain this. The data belong to a study of type 1 regulatory T cells. General observations from the study: Compared with non-Tr1 cells, Tr1 cells showed a narrower TCR repertoire.

This CDR3 region has 14 residues. The germline gives CDR1 SGHTA, CDR2 FQGNSA. Each CDR3 protein gets one entry after TCRdb re-called the reads with MiXCR. The sample has about 71,000 distinct CDR3 sequences; less than 25% are singletons. Input material: cultured type 1 regulatory T (Tr1) cells, either the whole culture or a sorted fraction (not recorded which). This sequence joins TRBV7-2 and TRBJ1-1; D call uncertain. This sequence originates from a human donor in good health. The CDR3 bases are TGTGCCAGCAGCTTGGTAGTTCTGAACACTGAAACTTTCTTT. Translating gives CASSLVVLNTETFF.